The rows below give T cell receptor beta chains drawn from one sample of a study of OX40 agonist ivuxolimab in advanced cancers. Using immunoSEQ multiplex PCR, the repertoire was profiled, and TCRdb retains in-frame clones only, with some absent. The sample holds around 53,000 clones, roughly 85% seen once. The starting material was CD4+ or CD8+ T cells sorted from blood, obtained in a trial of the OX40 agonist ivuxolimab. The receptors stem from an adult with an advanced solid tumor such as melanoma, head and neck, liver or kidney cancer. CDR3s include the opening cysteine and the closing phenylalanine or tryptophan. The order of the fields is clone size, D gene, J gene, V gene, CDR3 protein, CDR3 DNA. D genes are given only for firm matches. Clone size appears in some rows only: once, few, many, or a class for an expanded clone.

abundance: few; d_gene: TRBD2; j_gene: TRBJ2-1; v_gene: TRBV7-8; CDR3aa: CASSYSGGNEQFF; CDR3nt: TGTGCCAGCAGCTATAGCGGGGGGAATGAGCAGTTCTTC
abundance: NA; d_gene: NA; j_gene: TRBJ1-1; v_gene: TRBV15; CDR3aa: CATRTESENTEAFF; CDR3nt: TGTGCCACCAGAACAGAATCGGAAAACACTGAAGCTTTCTTT
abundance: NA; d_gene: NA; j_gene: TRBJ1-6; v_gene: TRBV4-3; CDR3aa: CASSQDVGDLNNSPLHF; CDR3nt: TGCGCCAGCAGCCAAGATGTCGGAGACCTGAATAATTCACCCCTCCACTTT
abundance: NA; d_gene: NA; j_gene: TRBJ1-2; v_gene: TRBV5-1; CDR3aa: CASSLQGFTNYGYTF; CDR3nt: TGCGCCAGCAGCCTGCAAGGATTCACTAACTATGGCTACACCTTC
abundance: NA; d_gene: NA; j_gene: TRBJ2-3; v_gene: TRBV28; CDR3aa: CASTSPVGETTDTQYF; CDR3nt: TGTGCCAGCACTTCTCCCGTGGGAGAAACCACAGATACGCAGTATTTT
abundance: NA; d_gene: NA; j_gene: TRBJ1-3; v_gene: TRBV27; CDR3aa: CASSSGVFSGNTIYF; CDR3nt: TGTGCCAGCAGTTCAGGGGTGTTCTCTGGAAACACCATATATTTT
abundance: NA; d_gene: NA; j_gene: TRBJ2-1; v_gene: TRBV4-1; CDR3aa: CASSPYGGPLNEQFF; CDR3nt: TGCGCCAGCAGCCCGTACGGGGGGCCCCTCAATGAGCAGTTCTTC
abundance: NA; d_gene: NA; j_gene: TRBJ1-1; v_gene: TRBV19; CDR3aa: CASRYTGNTEAFF; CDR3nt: TGTGCCAGTAGGTATACGGGGAACACTGAAGCTTTCTTT
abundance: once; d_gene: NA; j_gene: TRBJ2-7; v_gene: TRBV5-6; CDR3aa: CASSAPGHSYEQYF; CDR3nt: TGTGCCAGCAGCGCTCCGGGACACTCCTACGAGCAGTACTTC
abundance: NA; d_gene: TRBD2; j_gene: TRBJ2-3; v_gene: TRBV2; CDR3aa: CASSDPGTSGITDTQYF; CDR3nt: TGTGCCAGCAGTGACCCGGGGACTAGCGGGATCACAGATACGCAGTATTTT
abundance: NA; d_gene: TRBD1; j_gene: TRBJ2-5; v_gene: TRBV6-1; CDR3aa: CASSEWDRVQETQYF; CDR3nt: TGTGCCAGCAGTGAATGGGACAGGGTCCAAGAGACCCAGTACTTC
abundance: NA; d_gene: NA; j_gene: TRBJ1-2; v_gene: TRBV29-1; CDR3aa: CSVEGDGGDYGYTF; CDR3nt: TGCAGCGTTGAAGGGGACGGGGGGGACTATGGCTACACCTTC
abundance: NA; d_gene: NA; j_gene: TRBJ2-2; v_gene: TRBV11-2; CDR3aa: CASSFRLPPNTGELFF; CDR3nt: TGTGCCAGCAGTTTCCGCCTACCCCCGAACACCGGGGAGCTGTTTTTT
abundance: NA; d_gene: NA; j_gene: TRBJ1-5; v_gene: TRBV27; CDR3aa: CASSSTGLGPQHF; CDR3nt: TGTGCCAGCAGTTCCACAGGTCTAGGGCCCCAGCATTTT
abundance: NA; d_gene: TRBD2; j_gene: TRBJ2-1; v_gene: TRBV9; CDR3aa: CASSVASGGLSSYNEQFF; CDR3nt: TGTGCCAGCAGCGTAGCTAGCGGGGGCCTAAGCTCCTACAATGAGCAGTTCTTC
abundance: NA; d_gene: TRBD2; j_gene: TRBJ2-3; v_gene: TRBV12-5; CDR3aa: CASGWLAGGYTDTQYF; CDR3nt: TGTGCTAGTGGTTGGCTAGCGGGGGGATACACAGATACGCAGTATTTT
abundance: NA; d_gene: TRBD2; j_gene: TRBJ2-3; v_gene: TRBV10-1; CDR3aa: CASSGGLAGGYTDTQYF; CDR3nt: TGCGCCAGCAGTGGAGGACTAGCGGGGGGGTACACAGATACGCAGTATTTT
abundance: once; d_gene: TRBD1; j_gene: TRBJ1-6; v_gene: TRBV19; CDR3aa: CASSMTGVSPLHF; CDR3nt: TGTGCCAGTAGTATGACAGGGGTGTCACCCCTCCACTTT
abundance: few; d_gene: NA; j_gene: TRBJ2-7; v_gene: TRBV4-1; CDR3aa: CASSPGPGDHPYEQYF; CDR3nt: TGCGCCAGCAGCCCGGGGCCAGGGGACCATCCCTACGAGCAGTACTTC
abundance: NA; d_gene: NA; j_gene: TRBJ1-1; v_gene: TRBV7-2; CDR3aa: CASSGDWPEAFF; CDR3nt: TGTGCCAGCAGCGGGGACTGGCCTGAAGCTTTCTTT
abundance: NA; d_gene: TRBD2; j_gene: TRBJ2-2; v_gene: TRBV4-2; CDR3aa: CASSQDVGGGATGELFF; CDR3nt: TGTGCCAGCAGCCAAGACGTGGGCGGGGGGGCCACCGGGGAGCTGTTTTTT
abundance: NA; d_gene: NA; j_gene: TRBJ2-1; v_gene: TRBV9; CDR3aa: CASSFHQNEQFF; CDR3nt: TGTGCCAGCAGCTTTCACCAGAATGAGCAGTTCTTC
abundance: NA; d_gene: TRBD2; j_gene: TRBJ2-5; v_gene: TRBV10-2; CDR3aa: CASSERLAGDKETQYF; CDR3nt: TGCGCCAGCAGTGAAAGACTAGCGGGGGATAAAGAGACCCAGTACTTC
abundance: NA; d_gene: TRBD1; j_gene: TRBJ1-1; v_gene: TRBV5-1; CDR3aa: CASSLGGQSMNTEAFF; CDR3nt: TGCGCCAGCAGCTTGGGGGGACAGTCCATGAACACTGAAGCTTTCTTT
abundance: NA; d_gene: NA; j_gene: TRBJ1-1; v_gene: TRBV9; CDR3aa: CASSVAGDYTEAFF; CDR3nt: TGTGCCAGCAGCGTAGCTGGGGACTACACTGAAGCTTTCTTT
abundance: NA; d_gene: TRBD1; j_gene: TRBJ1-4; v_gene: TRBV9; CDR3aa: CASSRSGTVNEKLFF; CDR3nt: TGTGCCAGCAGCAGATCCGGGACAGTGAATGAAAAACTGTTTTTT
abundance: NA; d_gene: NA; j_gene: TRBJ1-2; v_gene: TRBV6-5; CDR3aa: CASSDSLNYGYTF; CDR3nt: TGTGCCAGCTCGGACAGCTTGAACTATGGCTACACCTTC
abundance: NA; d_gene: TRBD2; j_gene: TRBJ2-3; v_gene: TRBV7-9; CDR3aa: CASRPEGLAGGTDTQYF; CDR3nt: TGTGCCAGCAGGCCCGAGGGACTAGCGGGGGGCACAGATACGCAGTATTTT
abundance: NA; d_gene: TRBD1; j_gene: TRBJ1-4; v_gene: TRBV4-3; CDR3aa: CASSQSYRGNDEKLFF; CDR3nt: TGCGCCAGCAGCCAATCCTACAGGGGGAATGATGAAAAACTGTTTTTT
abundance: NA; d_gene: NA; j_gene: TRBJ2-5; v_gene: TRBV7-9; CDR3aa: CASSSPQEAETQYF; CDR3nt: TGTGCCAGCAGCTCCCCCCAAGAAGCGGAGACCCAGTACTTC
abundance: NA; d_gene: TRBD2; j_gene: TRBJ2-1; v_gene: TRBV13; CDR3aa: CASSSQGSGATYNEQFF; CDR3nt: TGTGCCAGCAGCTCCCAAGGTAGCGGGGCTACCTACAATGAGCAGTTCTTC
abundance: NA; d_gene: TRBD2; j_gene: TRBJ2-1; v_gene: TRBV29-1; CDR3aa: CSVVTSSGGHLFYNEQFF; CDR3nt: TGCAGCGTTGTAACCTCTAGCGGGGGGCATCTATTCTACAATGAGCAGTTCTTC
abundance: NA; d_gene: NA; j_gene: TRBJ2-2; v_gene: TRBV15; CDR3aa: CATSRGLAPTGELFF; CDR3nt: TGTGCCACCAGCAGGGGACTCGCCCCCACCGGGGAGCTGTTTTTT
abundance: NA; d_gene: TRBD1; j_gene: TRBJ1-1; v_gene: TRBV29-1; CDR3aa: CSVDLIRGQLSRNTEAFF; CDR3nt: TGCAGCGTTGATCTAATAAGGGGGCAGCTGTCAAGGAACACTGAAGCTTTCTTT
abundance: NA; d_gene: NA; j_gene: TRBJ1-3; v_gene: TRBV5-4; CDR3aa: CASSLGQYGNTIYF; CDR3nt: TGTGCCAGCAGCTTGGGGCAGTACGGAAACACCATATATTTT
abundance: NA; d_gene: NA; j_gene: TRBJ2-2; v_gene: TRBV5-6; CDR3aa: CASSFGTGTGELFF; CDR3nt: TGTGCCAGCAGCTTCGGGACGGGCACCGGGGAGCTGTTTTTT
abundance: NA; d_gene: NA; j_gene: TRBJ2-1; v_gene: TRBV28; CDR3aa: CASRGRAAYNEQFF; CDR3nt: TGTGCCAGCAGGGGCCGCGCGGCCTACAATGAGCAGTTCTTC
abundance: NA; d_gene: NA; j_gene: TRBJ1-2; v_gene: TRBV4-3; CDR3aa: CASSQDPGPYGYTF; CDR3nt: TGCGCCAGCAGCCAAGATCCAGGTCCCTATGGCTACACCTTC
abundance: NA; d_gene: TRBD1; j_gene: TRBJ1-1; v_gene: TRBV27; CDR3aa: CASSTRMTGTDYFEAFF; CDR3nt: TGTGCCAGCAGTACCCGTATGACCGGGACAGATTATTTTGAAGCTTTCTTT
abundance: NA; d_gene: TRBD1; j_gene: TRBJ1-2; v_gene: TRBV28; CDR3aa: CASSGRGQGASYGYTF; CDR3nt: TGTGCCAGCAGTGGCCGGGGACAGGGGGCCTCTTATGGCTACACCTTC
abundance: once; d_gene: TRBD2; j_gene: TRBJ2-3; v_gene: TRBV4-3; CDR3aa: CASSQDFSGGATDTQYF; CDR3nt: TGCGCCAGCAGCCAAGATTTTAGCGGGGGGGCCACAGATACGCAGTATTTT
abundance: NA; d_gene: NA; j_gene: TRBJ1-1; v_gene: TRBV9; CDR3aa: CASSVVGGTQDTEAFF; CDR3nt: TGTGCCAGCAGCGTAGTTGGGGGGACACAGGACACTGAAGCTTTCTTT
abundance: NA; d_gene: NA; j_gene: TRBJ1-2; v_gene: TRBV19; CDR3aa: CASHYGYGYTF; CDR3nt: TGTGCCAGTCATTATGGCTATGGCTACACCTTC
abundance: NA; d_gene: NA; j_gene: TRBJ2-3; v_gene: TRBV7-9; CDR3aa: CASRTIGHKSTDTQYF; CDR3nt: TGTGCCAGCAGGACCATCGGGCATAAATCCACAGATACGCAGTATTTT
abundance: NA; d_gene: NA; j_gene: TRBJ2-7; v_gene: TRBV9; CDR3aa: CASSVLRQAFTLYEQYF; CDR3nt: TGTGCCAGCAGCGTATTGCGCCAGGCCTTTACACTCTACGAGCAGTACTTC
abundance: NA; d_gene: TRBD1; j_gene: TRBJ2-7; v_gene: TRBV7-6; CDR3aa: CASSMGQGYFYEQYF; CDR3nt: TGTGCCAGCAGCATGGGACAGGGATATTTCTACGAGCAGTACTTC
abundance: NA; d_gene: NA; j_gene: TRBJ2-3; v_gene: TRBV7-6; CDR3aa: CASSLGGLVTDTQYF; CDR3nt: TGTGCCAGCAGCTTGGGGGGGCTCGTCACAGATACGCAGTATTTT
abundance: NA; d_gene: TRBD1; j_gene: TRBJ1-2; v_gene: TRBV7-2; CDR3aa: CASSAQTGVGNYGYTF; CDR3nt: TGTGCCAGCAGCGCCCAGACAGGGGTTGGTAACTATGGCTACACCTTC